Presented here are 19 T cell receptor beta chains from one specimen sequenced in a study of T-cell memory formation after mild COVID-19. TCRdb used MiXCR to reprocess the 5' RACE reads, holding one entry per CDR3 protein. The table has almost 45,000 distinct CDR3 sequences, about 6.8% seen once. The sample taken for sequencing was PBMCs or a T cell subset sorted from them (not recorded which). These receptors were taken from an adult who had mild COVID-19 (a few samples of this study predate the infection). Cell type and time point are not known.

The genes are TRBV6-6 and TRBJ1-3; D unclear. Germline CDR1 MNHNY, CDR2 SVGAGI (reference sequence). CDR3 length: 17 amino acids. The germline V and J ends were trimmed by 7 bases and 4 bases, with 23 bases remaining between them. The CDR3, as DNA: TGTGCCAGCAAGTCTCCCGGCGACTCTATCGGAGGAAACACCATATATTTT. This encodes CASKSPGDSIGGNTIYF.

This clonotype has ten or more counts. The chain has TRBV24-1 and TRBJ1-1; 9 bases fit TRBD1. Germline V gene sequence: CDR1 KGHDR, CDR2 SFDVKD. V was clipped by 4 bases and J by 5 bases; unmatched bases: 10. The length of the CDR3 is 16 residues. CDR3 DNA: TGTGCCACCAGTGACCAACGACCGGGACAGGGAACTGAAGCTTTCTTT. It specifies CATSDQRPGQGTEAFF.

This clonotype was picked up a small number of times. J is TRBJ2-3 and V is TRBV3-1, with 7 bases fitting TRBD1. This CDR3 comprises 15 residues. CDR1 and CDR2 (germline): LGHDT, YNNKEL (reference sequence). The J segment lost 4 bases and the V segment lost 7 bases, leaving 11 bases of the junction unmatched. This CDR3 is CASTDGRGWADTQYF. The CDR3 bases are TGTGCCAGCACCGATGGCAGGGGGTGGGCAGATACGCAGTATTTT.

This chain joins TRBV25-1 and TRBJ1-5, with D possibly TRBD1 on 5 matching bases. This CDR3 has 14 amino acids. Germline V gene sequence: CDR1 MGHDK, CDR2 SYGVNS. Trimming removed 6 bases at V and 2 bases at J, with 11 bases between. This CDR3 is CASSPRGGNQPQHF. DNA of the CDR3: TGTGCCAGCAGCCCAAGGGGTGGCAATCAGCCCCAGCATTTT.

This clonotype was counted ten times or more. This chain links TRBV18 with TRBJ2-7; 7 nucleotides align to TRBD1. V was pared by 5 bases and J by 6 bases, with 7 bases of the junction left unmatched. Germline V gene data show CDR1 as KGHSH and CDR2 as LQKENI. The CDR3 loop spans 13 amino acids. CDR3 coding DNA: TGTGCCAGCTCATCAACAGGGGTTAGCGAGCAGTACTTC. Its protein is CASSSTGVSEQYF.

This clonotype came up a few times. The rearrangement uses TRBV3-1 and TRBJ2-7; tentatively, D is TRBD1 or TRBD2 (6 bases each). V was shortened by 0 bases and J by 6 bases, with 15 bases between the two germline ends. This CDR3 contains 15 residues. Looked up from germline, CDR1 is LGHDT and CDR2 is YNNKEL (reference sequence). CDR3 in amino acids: CASSQDWGAMGEQYF. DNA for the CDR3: TGTGCCAGCAGCCAAGATTGGGGGGCTATGGGCGAGCAGTACTTC.

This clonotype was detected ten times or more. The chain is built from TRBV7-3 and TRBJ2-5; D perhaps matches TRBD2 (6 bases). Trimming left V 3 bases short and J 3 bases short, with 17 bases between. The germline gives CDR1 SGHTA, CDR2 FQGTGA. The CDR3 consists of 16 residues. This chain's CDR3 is CASSFSGSSAKETQYF. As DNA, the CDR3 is TGTGCCAGCAGCTTCAGTGGTTCTAGCGCGAAAGAGACCCAGTACTTC.

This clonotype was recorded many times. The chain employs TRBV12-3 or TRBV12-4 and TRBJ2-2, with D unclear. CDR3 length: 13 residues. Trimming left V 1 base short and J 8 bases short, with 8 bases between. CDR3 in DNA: TGTGCCAGCAGTTTAGGGGAATCAGGGGAGCTGTTTTTT. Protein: CASSLGESGELFF.

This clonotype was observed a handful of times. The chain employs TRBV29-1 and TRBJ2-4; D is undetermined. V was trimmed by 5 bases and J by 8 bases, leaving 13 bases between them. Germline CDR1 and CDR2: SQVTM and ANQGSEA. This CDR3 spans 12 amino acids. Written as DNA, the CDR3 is TGCAGCGTTAGGGCGTTTGTGGACATTCAGTACTTC. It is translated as CSVRAFVDIQYF.

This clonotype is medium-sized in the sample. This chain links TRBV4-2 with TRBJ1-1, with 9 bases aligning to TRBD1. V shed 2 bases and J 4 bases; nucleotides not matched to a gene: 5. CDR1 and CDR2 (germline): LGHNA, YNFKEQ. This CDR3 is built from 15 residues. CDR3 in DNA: TGTGCCAGCAGCCAACCGGACAGGGGTTTCACTGAAGCTTTCTTT. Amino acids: CASSQPDRGFTEAFF.

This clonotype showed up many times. DNA for the CDR3: TGTGCCAGCAGTTACGGGACAGGGGCTGGTCCCGGGGAGCTGTTTTTT. Translating it yields CASSYGTGAGPGELFF. The chain uses TRBV6-5 and TRBJ2-2, with 10 bases fitting TRBD1. CDR3 length: 16 amino acids. The V gene end was trimmed by 2 bases and the J gene end by 6 bases; junction bases not matched to a gene: 6. Germline V gene lookup returns CDR1 MNHEY and CDR2 SVGAGI.

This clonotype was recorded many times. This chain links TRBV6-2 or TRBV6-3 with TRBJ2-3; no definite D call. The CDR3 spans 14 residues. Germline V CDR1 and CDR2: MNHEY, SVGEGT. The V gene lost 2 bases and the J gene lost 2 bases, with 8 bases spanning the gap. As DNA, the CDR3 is TGTGCCAGCAGTTACAATCAGTTCACAGATACGCAGTATTTT. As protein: CASSYNQFTDTQYF.

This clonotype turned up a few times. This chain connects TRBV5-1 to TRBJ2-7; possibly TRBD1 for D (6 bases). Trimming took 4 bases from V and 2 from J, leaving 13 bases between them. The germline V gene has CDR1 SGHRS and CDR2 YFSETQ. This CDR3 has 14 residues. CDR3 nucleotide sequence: TGCGCCAGCAGCGCCGGACAGCCTCCCTACGAGCAGTACTTC. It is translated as CASSAGQPPYEQYF.

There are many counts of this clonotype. CDR3 protein: CSVEGGGTDEQYF. Here the CDR3 DNA reads TGCAGCGTTGAAGGCGGAGGGACGGACGAGCAGTACTTC. The chain employs TRBV29-1 and TRBJ2-7, with a tentative D call TRBD2 (6 bases). The CDR3 contains 13 residues. From germline, CDR1 is SQVTM and CDR2 ANQGSEA. Deletions cut 1 base from V and 5 bases from J, with 12 bases between.

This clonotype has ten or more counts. CDR3 nucleotides: TGTGCCAGCAGCTCCTCAGCCGCAGATACGCAGTATTTT. Translating it yields CASSSSAADTQYF. The rearrangement joins TRBV5-5 to TRBJ2-3; D is uncertain. Germline CDR1 SGHKS, CDR2 YYEKEE (reference sequence). Trimming took 3 bases from V and 4 from J, leaving 9 bases between them. CDR3 length: 13 amino acids.

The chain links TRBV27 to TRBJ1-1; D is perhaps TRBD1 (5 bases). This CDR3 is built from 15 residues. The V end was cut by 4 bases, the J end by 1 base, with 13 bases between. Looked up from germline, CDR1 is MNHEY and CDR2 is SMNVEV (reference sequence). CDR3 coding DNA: TGTGCCAGCAGTTCGAAGGGACGGGGGAACACTGAAGCTTTCTTT. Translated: CASSSKGRGNTEAFF.

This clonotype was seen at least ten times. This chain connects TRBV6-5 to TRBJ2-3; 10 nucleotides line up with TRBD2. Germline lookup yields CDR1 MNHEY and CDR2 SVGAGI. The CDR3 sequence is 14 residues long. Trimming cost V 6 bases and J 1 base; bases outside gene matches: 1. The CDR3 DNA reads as TGTGCCAGCAGCCTAGCGGGGGGCACAGATACGCAGTATTTT. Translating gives CASSLAGGTDTQYF.

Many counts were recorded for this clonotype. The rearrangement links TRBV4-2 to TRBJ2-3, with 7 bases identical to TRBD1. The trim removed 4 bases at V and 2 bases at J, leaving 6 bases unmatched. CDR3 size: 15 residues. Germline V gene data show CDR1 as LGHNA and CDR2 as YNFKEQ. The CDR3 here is CASSLLEGATDTQYF. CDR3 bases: TGTGCCAGCAGCCTTCTTGAGGGGGCCACAGATACGCAGTATTTT.

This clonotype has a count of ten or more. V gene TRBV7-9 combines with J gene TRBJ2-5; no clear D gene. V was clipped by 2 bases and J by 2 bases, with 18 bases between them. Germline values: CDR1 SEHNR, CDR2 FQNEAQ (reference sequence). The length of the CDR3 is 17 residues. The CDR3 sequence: CASSLSSSGSPQETQYF. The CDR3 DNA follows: TGTGCCAGCAGCTTAAGTTCCTCGGGCAGCCCACAAGAGACCCAGTACTTC.